This TCR beta chain was documented in a study of somatic mutations in cytotoxic T cells in rheumatoid arthritis. About the study: Certain T-cell populations stained with V beta antibodies were FACS-sorted to nearly 100% purity, and V beta1+ cells were TCRB-sequenced. Overall study results and limits: Of 65 patients, seven or eight had a largest CD8+ clone that exceeded 20% of CD8+ cells. Clonality of CD8+ cells rose with age in rheumatoid arthritis patients but not healthy controls.

The protocol was immunoSEQ multiplex PCR, while the TCRdb copy is restricted to in-frame clones and leaves out a portion. The sample lists 10,000 or so clones, 75% to 85% seen once, with roughly an eighth in the top ten. Concerning this clone: What it binds is not known.

CDR1 is SGHVS, CDR2 FQNEAQ, per germline. V dropped 6 bases and J dropped 6; count of bases not matched to a gene: 7. CDR3 length: 14 amino acids. The chain recombines TRBV7-8 with TRBJ2-2, with 7 bases identical to TRBD1. The source material was CD8+ T cells sorted from blood. The clonotype comes from an adult with rheumatoid arthritis. This CDR3 reads CASRGGEGSGELFF. CDR3 in DNA: TGTGCCAGCAGAGGGGGCGAGGGTTCCGGGGAGCTGTTTTTT.